This T cell receptor beta chain stems from a study of identical twins (dated by TCRdb to between 2015 and 2016). General notes on the study: To test whether fetal clonotypes persist, the study used deep sequencing on TCR alpha and beta repertoires from monozygotic twins, unrelated adults of various ages, and cord blood. Replicate twin experiments were performed at different times using different library preparation protocols to rule out contamination.

Only healthy Caucasian donors were included. The researchers also sequenced three unrelated adults who were not twins: a male aged 18 to 30, a male aged 50 to 60, and a female aged 50 to 60. Miltenyi CD45RO+ enrichment and human naive T-cell isolation kits were used to isolate memory (CD45RO+) and naive T cells from PBMC. Library preparation employed 5' RACE. Reads for this sample came from an Illumina HiSeq 2000. A universal primer binding site was added through template switching, and the final cDNA carried a unique molecular identifier so that TCR cDNA molecules could be counted accurately. Specific primers in the conserved constant-segment region were used to synthesize first-strand cDNA for TCR alpha and beta chains. To control for contamination, each cDNA library was double barcoded with a SMART-Mk sample barcode plus Illumina barcodes. TruSeq adapter sequences and Illumina sample barcodes were added in two successive PCR steps. Sequencing of the TCR alpha and beta cDNA libraries was done on the Illumina HiSeq platform using custom primers. In the authors' own workflow: MiGEC processed the raw reads to extract unique molecular identifiers, while MiXCR was used to determine the CDR3 positions. For each individual, recombination models were inferred using an EM algorithm with the repgenHMM and IGoR tools. The tcR package in R was used for shared clonotype analysis, with sharing normalized by the product of cloneset sizes. To study raw recombination without the effects of thymic and clonal selection, out-of-frame nonproductive sequences were analyzed. The public reads were quality trimmed at Q25 with fastp and then assembled into clones with MiXCR by TCRdb, keeping productive beta chains. Every entry covers one CDR3 protein and lists the most common genes and DNA from its rows. The authors' filters were not applied to this entry. Counted in this sample were approximately 410,000 distinct CDR3 sequences; about a fifth of them appeared once. Around 10% of the sample goes to the ten largest clones.

Overall study outcomes, separate from this receptor: Compared with coincidental sharing between unrelated individuals, out-of-frame TCR alpha sequences shared between twins had an excess of sequences with low generation probability. Zero-insertion analyses could be partly confounded by invariant T cells such as MAIT and iNKT, though diverse VJ usage argued against such confounding for most clonotypes. In monozygotic twins, out-of-frame TCR alpha sharing was systematically underestimated by recombination models, although the models agreed with sharing between unrelated individuals. Abundant cord blood beta clonotypes had fewer insertions, young adult naive repertoires showed a similar but weaker trend, and memory repertoires showed no such trend. The excess sharing between twins in beta out-of-frame sequences was weaker because fewer shared sequences reduced the signal-to-noise ratio. Because the same donors could not be followed over many years, the conclusions relied on cross-sectional statistical analysis.

This clonotype was observed many times. The antigen it recognizes is unknown. No base qualities exist here, and no much larger clone lies one base off it. The V end gives up 0 bases and the J end 0 bases, leaving 8 bases in the junction not matched to a gene. Looking up the germline V gene (reference sequence) yields CDR1 DFQATT and CDR2 SNEGSKA. The cysteine opens and the phenylalanine closes a CDR3 of 17 amino acids. The CDR3 DNA has 51 bases and is translated from base 1. The source is a man between 50 and 59 years old in good health. Sequencing used naive T cells sorted from blood. Explained via the paper, the cell subset or site label denotes: cells isolated with a human naive T-cell isolation kit. The V and J segments used are TRBV20-1 and TRBJ2-1; 7 central bases correspond to TRBD2. The DNA is as follows: TGCAGTGCTAGAGATCGGGAGGATTCGAGCTCCTACAATGAGCAGTTCTTC. This gives the protein CSARDREDSSSYNEQFF.